Listed below are T cell receptor beta chains from one sample, sequenced in a study of blood T cell repertoires in COVID-19. Produced via immunoSEQ multiplex PCR; TCRdb's table is partial and in-frame only. Here the sample spans about 59,000 clones, approximately 79% being singletons. Specimen: peripheral blood. The receptors stem from a man aged 55 to 69 with acute or convalescent COVID-19. CDR3s include the opening cysteine and the closing phenylalanine or tryptophan. D genes are given only for firm matches. Size is omitted from some rows. Given values are once, few, many or a class for expanded clones.

once,TRBJ1-1,TRBD1,TRBV5-1,CASSYTGQTNTEAFF,TGCGCCAGCAGCTATACGGGACAGACGAACACTGAAGCTTTCTTT
.,TRBJ1-5,.,TRBV7-2,CASSPGYIVAQPQHF,TGTGCCAGCAGCCCCGGGTATATCGTCGCCCAGCCCCAGCATTTT
.,TRBJ1-5,.,TRBV7-9,CASSLAFGNQPQHF,TGTGCCAGCAGCTTAGCGTTCGGGAATCAGCCCCAGCATTTT
.,TRBJ1-1,.,TRBV7-6,CASSLVSGLPMNTEAFF,TGTGCCAGCAGCTTGGTATCAGGGCTACCCATGAACACTGAAGCTTTCTTT
.,TRBJ1-3,.,TRBV7-6,CASSSQISGNTIYF,TGTGCCAGCAGCTCACAGATCTCTGGAAACACCATATATTTT
.,TRBJ2-3,.,TRBV9,CASSVFADTQYF,TGTGCCAGCAGCGTCTTCGCAGATACGCAGTATTTT
few,TRBJ2-2,TRBD1,TRBV24-1,CATSAPDGTGANTGELFF,TGTGCCACCAGTGCCCCGGATGGGACAGGGGCGAACACCGGGGAGCTGTTTTTT
once,TRBJ2-1,TRBD2,TRBV14,CASSRTSVYNEQFF,TGTGCCAGCAGCCGGACTAGCGTATACAATGAGCAGTTCTTC
.,TRBJ2-5,.,TRBV30,CAWSIGAETQYF,TGTGCCTGGAGTATAGGAGCAGAGACCCAGTACTTC
.,TRBJ1-1,.,TRBV6-5,CASSSLGVTNTEAFF,TGTGCCAGCAGTTCCCTCGGGGTGACGAACACTGAAGCTTTCTTT
.,TRBJ1-1,.,TRBV13,CASSLNEGAGAFF,TGTGCCAGCAGCTTAAATGAAGGGGCCGGAGCTTTCTTT
many,TRBJ1-6,.,TRBV5-5,CASSLGQTDSPLHF,TGTGCCAGCAGCTTGGGACAGACGGACTCACCCCTCCACTTT
.,TRBJ2-1,TRBD2,TRBV7-3,CASSRASGSYNEQFF,TGTGCCAGCAGCCGCGCTAGCGGGAGCTACAATGAGCAGTTCTTC
.,TRBJ2-1,.,TRBV4-2,CARPGLARSYNEQFF,TGTGCCCGTCCCGGGCTAGCGAGGTCCTACAATGAGCAGTTCTTC
.,TRBJ2-1,TRBD2,TRBV7-7,CASSQTAGTYNEQFF,TGTGCTAGCAGCCAGACAGCGGGAACCTACAATGAGCAGTTCTTC
.,TRBJ1-4,.,TRBV24-1,CATSDTRTDNEKLFF,TGTGCCACCAGTGACACCAGGACAGATAATGAAAAACTGTTTTTT
once,TRBJ2-6,TRBD2,TRBV10-3,CAISEPTWTRTTGANVLTF,TGTGCCATCAGTGAGCCAACTTGGACTAGGACTACTGGGGCCAACGTCCTGACTTTC
.,TRBJ1-2,TRBD1,TRBV5-1,CASSLAPGQDYGYTF,TGCGCCAGCAGCTTGGCACCGGGACAGGACTATGGCTACACCTTC
.,TRBJ2-5,TRBD1,TRBV6-5,CASSSSTGFVGETQYF,TGTGCCAGCAGTTCCTCGACAGGGTTTGTAGGAGAGACCCAGTACTTC
.,TRBJ1-1,.,TRBV30,CAQQLTGFYTEAFF,TGTGCCCAACAACTAACAGGGTTTTACACTGAAGCTTTCTTT
.,TRBJ2-1,TRBD2,TRBV6-2/TRBV6-3,CASSSRTSGRFGEQFF,TGTGCCAGCAGTTCCCGGACTAGCGGGAGATTTGGTGAGCAGTTCTTC
.,TRBJ1-5,.,TRBV15,CATSRDLRQYNQPQHF,TGTGCCACCAGCAGAGATTTGCGGCAGTACAATCAGCCCCAGCATTTT
.,TRBJ2-7,TRBD1,TRBV7-2,CASSSPLDRSHEQYF,TGTGCCAGCAGCTCTCCTCTGGACAGGTCCCACGAGCAGTACTTC
.,TRBJ1-4,.,TRBV7-8,CASSADGATNEKLFF,TGTGCCAGCAGCGCGGACGGGGCAACTAATGAAAAACTGTTTTTT
.,TRBJ1-1,.,TRBV6-2/TRBV6-3,CASSYSSQSEAFF,TGTGCCAGCAGTTACTCGTCACAGTCTGAAGCTTTCTTT
.,TRBJ2-1,TRBD2,TRBV27,CASSLSPPGLLSSYNEQFF,TGTGCCAGCAGTTTATCCCCCCCGGGACTACTTAGCTCCTACAATGAGCAGTTCTTC
.,TRBJ2-7,TRBD2,TRBV19,CASSGLAGVNEQYF,TGTGCCAGTAGTGGACTAGCGGGAGTAAACGAGCAGTACTTC